The present entry profiles one TCR beta chain with its context. Antigen specificity is unknown. CD45RO-negative cells were positively selected for CCR7, leaving out terminally differentiated effector memory CD45RA+ cells. The CDR3 loop spans 13 amino acids. V lost 5 bases, J lost 4 bases, and 2 bases stayed unmatched. Germline V CDR1 and CDR2: KGHSH, LQKENI. Some clones are missing from TCRdb's copy, which holds only in-frame ones; the method was immunoSEQ multiplex PCR. The data show about 2.1 million clones, roughly 95% seen once. The sample originates from a study of shared clonotypes between healthy human individuals. Study-level points and caveats: Exclusively blood specimens were collected; tissue repertoires likely differ. Naive subsets usually exceeded memory subsets in estimated richness.

The receptor was derived from a young man in good health. Some clones in this sample may be carry-over from other donors' samples. This chain joins TRBV18 and TRBJ1-2; 9 bases map to TRBD1. Sequencing used naive CD8+ T cells from PBMCs. For the CDR3, the DNA is TGTGCCAGCTCAGACAGGGGGGCCTATGGCTACACCTTC. Its protein is CASSDRGAYGYTF.